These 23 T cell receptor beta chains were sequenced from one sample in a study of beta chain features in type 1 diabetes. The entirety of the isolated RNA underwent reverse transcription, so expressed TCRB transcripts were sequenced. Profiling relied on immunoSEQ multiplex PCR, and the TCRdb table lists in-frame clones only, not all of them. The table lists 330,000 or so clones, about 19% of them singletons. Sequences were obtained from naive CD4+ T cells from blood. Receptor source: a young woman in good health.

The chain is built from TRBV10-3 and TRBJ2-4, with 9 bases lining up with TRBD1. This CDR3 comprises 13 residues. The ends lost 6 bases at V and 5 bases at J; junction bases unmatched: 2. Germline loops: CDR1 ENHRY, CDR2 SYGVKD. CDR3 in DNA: TGTGCCATCAGGGGACAGGGAGAAAACATTCAGTACTTC. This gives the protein CAIRGQGENIQYF.

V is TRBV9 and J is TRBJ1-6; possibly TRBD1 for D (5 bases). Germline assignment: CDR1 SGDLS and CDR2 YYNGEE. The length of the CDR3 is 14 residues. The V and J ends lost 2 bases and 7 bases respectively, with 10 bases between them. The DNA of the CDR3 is TGTGCCAGCAGCGTCCAGGGAGGGAATTCACCCCTCCACTTT. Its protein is CASSVQGGNSPLHF.

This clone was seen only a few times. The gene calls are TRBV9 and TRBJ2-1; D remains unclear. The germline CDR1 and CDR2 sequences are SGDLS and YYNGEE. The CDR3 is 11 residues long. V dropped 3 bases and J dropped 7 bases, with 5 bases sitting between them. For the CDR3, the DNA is TGTGCCAGCAGCGCCAGGAATGAGCAGTTCTTC. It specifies CASSARNEQFF. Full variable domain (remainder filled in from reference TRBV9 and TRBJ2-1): DSGVTQTPKHLITATGQRVTLRCSPRSGDLSVYWYQQSLDQGLQFLIQYYNGEERAKGNILERFSAQQFPDLHSELNLSSLELGDSALYFCASSARNEQFFGPGTRLTVL.

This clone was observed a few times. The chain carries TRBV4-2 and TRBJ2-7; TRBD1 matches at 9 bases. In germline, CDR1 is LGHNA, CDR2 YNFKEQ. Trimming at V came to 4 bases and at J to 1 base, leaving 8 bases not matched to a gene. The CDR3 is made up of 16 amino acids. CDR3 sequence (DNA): TGTGCCAGCAGCCCTACCGGGACAGGGCGATCCTACGAGCAGTACTTC. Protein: CASSPTGTGRSYEQYF.

CDR3 sequence: CAWSVALNQPQHF. CDR3 nucleotide sequence: TGTGCCTGGAGTGTGGCTCTCAATCAGCCCCAGCATTTT. The V gene is TRBV30, the J gene TRBJ1-5; D remains ambiguous. This CDR3 is 13 amino acids long. Germline V CDR1 and CDR2: GTSNPN, SVGIG (reference sequence). V was trimmed by 0 bases and J by 3 bases, leaving 6 bases between them.

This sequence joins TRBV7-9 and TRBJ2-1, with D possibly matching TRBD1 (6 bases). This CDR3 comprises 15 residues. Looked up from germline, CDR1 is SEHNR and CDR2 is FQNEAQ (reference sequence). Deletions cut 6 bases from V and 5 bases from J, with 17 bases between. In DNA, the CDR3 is TGTGCCAGCAGGGAAAGGGACAAGGGCGACAATGAGCAGTTCTTC. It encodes CASRERDKGDNEQFF.

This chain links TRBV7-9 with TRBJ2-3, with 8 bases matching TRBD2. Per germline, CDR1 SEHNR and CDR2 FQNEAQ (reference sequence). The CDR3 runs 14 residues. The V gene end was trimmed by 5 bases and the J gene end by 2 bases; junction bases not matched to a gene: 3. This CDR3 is CASSLSGVTDTQYF. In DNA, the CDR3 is TGTGCCAGCAGCCTTAGCGGGGTCACAGATACGCAGTATTTT.

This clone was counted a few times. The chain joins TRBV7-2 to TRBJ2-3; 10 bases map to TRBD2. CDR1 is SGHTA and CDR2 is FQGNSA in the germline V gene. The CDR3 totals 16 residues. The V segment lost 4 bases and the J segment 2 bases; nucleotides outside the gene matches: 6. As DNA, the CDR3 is TGTGCCAGCAGCTATAGCGGGGGGCGAGACACAGATACGCAGTATTTT. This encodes CASSYSGGRDTDTQYF.

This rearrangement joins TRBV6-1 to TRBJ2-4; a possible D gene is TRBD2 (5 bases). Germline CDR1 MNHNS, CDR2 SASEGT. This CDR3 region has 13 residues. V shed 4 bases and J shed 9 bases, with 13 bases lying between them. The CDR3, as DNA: TGTGCCAGCAGTGGTTCGGGGAAGATCATTCAGTACTTC. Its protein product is CASSGSGKIIQYF.

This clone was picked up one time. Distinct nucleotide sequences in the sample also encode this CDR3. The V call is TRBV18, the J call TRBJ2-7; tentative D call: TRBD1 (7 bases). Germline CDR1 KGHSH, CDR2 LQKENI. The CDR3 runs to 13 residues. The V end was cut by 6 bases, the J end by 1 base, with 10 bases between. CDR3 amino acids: CASSRDRSYEQYF. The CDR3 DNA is TGTGCCAGCTCGCGGGACAGATCCTACGAGCAGTACTTC.

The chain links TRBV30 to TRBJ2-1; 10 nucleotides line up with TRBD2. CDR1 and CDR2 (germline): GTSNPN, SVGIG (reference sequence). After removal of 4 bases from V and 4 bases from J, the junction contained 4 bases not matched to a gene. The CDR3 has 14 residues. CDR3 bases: TGTGCCTGGAAAATAGCGGGAGGATACAATGAGCAGTTCTTC. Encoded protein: CAWKIAGGYNEQFF.

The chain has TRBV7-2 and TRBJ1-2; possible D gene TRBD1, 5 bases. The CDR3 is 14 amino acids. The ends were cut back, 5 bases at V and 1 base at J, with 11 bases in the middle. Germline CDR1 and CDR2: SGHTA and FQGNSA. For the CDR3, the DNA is TGTGCCAGCAGCCGCAGGGTCCTTAACTATGGCTACACCTTC. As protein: CASSRRVLNYGYTF.

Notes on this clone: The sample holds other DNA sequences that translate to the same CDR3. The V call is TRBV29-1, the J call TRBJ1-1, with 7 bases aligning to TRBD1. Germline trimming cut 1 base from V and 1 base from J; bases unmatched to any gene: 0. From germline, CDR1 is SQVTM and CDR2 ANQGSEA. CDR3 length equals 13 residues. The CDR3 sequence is CSVEGQGNTEAFF. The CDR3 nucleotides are TGCAGCGTTGAAGGACAGGGGAACACTGAAGCTTTCTTT.

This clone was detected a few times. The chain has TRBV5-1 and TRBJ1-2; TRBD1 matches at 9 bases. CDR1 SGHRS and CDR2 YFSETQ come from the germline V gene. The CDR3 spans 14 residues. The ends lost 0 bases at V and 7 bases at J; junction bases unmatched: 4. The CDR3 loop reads CASSLETGGRGYTF. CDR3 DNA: TGCGCCAGCAGCTTGGAAACAGGGGGCCGTGGCTACACCTTC.

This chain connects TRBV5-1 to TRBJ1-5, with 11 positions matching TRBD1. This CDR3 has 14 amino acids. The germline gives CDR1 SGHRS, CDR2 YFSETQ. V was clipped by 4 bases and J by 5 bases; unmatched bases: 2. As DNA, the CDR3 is TGCGCCAGCAGCAGGGGACAGGGGGATCAGCCCCAGCATTTT. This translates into CASSRGQGDQPQHF.

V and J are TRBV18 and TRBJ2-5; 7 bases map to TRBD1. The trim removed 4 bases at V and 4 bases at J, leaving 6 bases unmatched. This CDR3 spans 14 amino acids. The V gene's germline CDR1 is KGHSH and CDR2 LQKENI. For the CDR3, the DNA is TGTGCCAGCTCACTCCAGGACAGGCGAGAGACCCAGTACTTC. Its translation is CASSLQDRRETQYF. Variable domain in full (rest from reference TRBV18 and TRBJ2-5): NAGVMQNPRHLVRRRGQEARLRCSPMKGHSHVYWYRQLPEEGLKFMVYLQKENIIDESGMPKERFSAEFPKEGPSILRIQQVVRGDSAAYFCASSLQDRRETQYFGPGTRLLVL.

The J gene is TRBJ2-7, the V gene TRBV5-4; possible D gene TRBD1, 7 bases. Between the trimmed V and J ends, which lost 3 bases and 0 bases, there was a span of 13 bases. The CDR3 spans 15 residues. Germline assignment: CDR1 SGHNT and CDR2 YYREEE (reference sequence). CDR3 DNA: TGTGCCAGCAGCTCCTCCAGGGGGGACTCCTACGAGCAGTACTTC. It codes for CASSSSRGDSYEQYF.

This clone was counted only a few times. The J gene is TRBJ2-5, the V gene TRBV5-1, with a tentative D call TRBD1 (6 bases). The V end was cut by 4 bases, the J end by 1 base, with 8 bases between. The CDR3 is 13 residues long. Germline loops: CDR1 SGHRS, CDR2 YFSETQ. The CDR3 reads CASSGGPQETQYF. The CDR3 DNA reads TGCGCCAGCAGCGGGGGCCCCCAAGAGACCCAGTACTTC. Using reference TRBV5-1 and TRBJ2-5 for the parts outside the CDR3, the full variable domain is KAGVTQTPRYLIKTRGQQVTLSCSPISGHRSVSWYQQTPGQGLQFLFEYFSETQRNKGNFPGRFSGRQFSNSRSEMNVSTLELGDSALYLCASSGGPQETQYFGPGTRLLVL.

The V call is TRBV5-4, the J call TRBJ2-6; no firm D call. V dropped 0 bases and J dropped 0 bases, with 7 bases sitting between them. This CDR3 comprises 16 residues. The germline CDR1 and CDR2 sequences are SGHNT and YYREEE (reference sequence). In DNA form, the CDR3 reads TGTGCCAGCAGCTTGGTAGCCAGCTCTGGGGCCAACGTCCTGACTTTC. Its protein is CASSLVASSGANVLTF.

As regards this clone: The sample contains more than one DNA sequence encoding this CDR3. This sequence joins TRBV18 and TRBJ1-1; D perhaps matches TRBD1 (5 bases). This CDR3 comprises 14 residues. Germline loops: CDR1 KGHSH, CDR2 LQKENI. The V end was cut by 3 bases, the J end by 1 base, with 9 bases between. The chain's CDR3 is CASSPLGENTEAFF. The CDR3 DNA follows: TGTGCCAGCTCACCGTTAGGGGAGAACACTGAAGCTTTCTTT.

CDR3 loop: CASTNRGGHNEQFF. The DNA for the CDR3 is TGTGCCAGCACCAATAGAGGGGGCCACAATGAGCAGTTCTTC. The V gene is TRBV4-2, the J gene TRBJ2-1, with 7 positions matching TRBD1. J was trimmed by 5 bases and V by 7 bases; bases with no gene match: 8. CDR3 size: 14 residues. Germline values: CDR1 LGHNA, CDR2 YNFKEQ.

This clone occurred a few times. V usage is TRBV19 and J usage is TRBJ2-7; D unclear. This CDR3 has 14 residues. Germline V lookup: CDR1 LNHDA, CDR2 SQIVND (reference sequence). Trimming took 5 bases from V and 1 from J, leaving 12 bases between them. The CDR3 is CASSPATASYEQYF. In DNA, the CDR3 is TGTGCCAGTAGTCCCGCCACTGCTTCCTACGAGCAGTACTTC.

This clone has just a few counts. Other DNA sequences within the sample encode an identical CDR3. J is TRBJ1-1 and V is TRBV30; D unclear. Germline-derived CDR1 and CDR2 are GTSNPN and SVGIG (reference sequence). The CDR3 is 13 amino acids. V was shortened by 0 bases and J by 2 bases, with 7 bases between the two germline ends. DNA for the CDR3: TGTGCCTGGAGTGTGGGCCGAAACACTGAAGCTTTCTTT. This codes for CAWSVGRNTEAFF.